The clone carrying this T cell receptor beta chain was counted ten times or more. What it binds is not known. This CDR3 comprises 16 residues. Trimming took 4 bases from V and 5 from J; bases not matched to a gene: 7. Germline loops: CDR1 KGHDR, CDR2 SFDVKD. The data belong to a study of T cells in Graves' hyperthyroidism and ophthalmopathy. Fresh peripheral blood, around 9.3 ml, was the source of the PBMCs. Whole-study findings and limits: The model identified upcoming ophthalmopathy a median about six months ahead of onset.

The investigators amplified TCR beta CDR3 regions from RNA transcripts. First-round RT-PCR of the TCR CDR3 relied on the HTBI primer set. TCRdb analysed the multiplex PCR reads with MiXCR anew, one entry per CDR3 protein. Altogether around 800,000 distinct CDR3 sequences are present, roughly 40% being singletons, with the ten largest covering around 10%. Material for sequencing was blood. The chain carries TRBV24-1 and TRBJ2-5, with 12 bases lining up with TRBD1. This TCR derives from a man between 18 and 29 years old with Graves' hyperthyroidism. In DNA form, the CDR3 reads TGTGCCACCAGTGAGAGGGACAGGGGGCTTCGGGAGACCCAGTACTTC. Residues: CATSERDRGLRETQYF.